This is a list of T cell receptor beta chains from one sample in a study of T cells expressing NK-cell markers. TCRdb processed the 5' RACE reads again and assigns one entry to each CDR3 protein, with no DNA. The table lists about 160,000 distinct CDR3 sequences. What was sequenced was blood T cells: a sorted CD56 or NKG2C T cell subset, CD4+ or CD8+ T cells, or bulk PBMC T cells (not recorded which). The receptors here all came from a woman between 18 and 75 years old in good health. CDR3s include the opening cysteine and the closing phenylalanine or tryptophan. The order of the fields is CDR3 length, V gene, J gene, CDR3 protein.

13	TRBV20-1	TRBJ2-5	CSARPLGKETQYF
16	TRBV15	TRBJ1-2	CATSRDLVGTNYGYTF
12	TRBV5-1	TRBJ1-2	CASSQRGYGYTF
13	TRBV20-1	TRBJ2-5	CSARDLSLLTQYF
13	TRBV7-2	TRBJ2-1	CASSLVLGNEQFF
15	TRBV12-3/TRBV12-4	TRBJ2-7	CASSFRDYPSREQYF
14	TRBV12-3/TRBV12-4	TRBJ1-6	CASSISDRFRSLHF
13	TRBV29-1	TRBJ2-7	CSVNTAASDEQYF
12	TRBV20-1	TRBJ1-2	CSADDRGEGYTF
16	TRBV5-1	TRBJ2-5	CASSLDRGALRETQYF
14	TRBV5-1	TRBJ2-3	CASMAGESTDTQYF
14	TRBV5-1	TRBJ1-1	CASSLSYSNTEAFF
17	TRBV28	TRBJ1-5	CASRLRTHEGRNQPQHF
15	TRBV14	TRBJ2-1	CASSPGRAVGNEQFF
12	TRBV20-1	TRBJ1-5	CSGQSGNQPQHF
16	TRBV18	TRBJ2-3	CASSTGLAGITDTQYF
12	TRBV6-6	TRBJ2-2	CASTKGAGELFF
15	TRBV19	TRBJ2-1	CASSIKGSSYNEQFF
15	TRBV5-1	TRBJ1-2	CASSLGQGQDYGYTF
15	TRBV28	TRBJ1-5	CASNARGSSNQPQHF
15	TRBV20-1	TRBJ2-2	CSARDHGGAFGELFF
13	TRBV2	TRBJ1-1	CASSFRATPEAFF
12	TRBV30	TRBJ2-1	CAWDRGLNEQFF
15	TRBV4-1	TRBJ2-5	CASSQDPGNQETQYF
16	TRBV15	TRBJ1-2	CATSRDLTGANYGYTF
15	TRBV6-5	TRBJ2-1	CASSFTGTSSNEQFF
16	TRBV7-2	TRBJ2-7	CASSLANPGLIYEQYF
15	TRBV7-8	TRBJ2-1	CASFKAASSYNEQFF
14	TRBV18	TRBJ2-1	CASSPIFLRNEQFF
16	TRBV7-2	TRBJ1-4	CASSLSHTTTNEKLFF
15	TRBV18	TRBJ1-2	CASSSGGQGKYGYTF
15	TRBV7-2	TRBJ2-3	CASSMPSGSTDTQYF
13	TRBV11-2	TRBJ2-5	CASSSGGVQTQYF
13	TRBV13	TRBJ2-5	CASSALYQETQYF
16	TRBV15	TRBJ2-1	CATSRDSGGPYNEQFF
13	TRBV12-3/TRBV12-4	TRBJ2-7	CASSGGQGREQYF
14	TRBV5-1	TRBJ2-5	CASSVAQGGETQYF
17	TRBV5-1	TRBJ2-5	CASSYRQGAFGQETQYF
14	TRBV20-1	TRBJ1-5	CSARDPSENQPQHF
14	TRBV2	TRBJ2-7	CASSERLAGGEQYF
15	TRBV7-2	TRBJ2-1	CALRKGGVSYNEQFF
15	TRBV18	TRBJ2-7	CASSPNNAALYEQYF
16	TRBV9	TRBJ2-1	CASSVAPGGGEGEQFF
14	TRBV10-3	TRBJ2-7	CAISGPRSPYEQYF
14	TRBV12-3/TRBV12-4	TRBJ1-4	CASSRPRVGEKLFF
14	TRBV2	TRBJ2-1	CASSQSGRNNEQFF
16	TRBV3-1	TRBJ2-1	CASSQDFGVRDNEQFF
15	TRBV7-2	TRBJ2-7	CASSLEALAAYEQYF
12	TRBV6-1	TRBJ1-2	CASSERTGGYTF
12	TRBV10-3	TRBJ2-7	CAISESSYEQYF
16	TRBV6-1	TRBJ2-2	CASSGAGTRVPGELFF
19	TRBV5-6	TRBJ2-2	CASSFPPGLAGGRSGELFF
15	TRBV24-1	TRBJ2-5	CATSGGSGGQETQYF
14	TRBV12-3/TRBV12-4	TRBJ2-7	CASSAGGISYEQYF
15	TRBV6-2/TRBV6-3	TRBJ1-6	CASSPGGGRTSPLHF